The 5 T cell receptor beta chains below were found in one sample sequenced in a study of cytomegalovirus exposure and HLA in healthy donors. Produced via immunoSEQ multiplex PCR; TCRdb's table is partial and in-frame only. Among about 160,000 clones listed, 80% to 90% were seen once. The sample was PBMCs. The receptors here all came from a woman aged 25-40 years in good health and CMV-seronegative.

V gene TRBV20-1 combines with J gene TRBJ2-1; D call uncertain. The V gene's germline CDR1 is DFQATT and CDR2 SNEGSKA (reference sequence). The CDR3 consists of 11 residues. The V end lost 4 bases, the J end lost 9 bases, and 10 bases lay between the germline ends. This chain's CDR3 is CSANDRIEQFF. For the CDR3, the DNA is TGCAGTGCTAACGATCGTATTGAGCAGTTCTTC.

In this sample, this clone turned up once. This rearrangement joins TRBV5-1 to TRBJ2-3; the match to TRBD2 covers 7 bases. The ends lost 0 bases at V and 3 bases at J; junction bases unmatched: 13. The CDR3 loop spans 18 amino acids. The germline CDR1 and CDR2 sequences are SGHRS and YFSETQ. This chain's CDR3 is CASSLAARVGRGTDTQYF. As DNA, the CDR3 is TGCGCCAGCAGCTTGGCAGCTCGGGTAGGGAGGGGAACAGATACGCAGTATTTT.

This chain connects TRBV4-3 to TRBJ1-5, with no clear D. Deletions cut 2 bases from V and 0 bases from J, with 8 bases between. This CDR3 contains 15 residues. Per the germline V gene, CDR1 is LGHNA and CDR2 is YSLEER. In DNA, the CDR3 is TGCGCCAGCAGCCAAAAACTAAGTAGCAATCAGCCCCAGCATTTT. Its translation: CASSQKLSSNQPQHF.

V is TRBV27 and J is TRBJ2-1, with D unclear. CDR3 length: 13 residues. Trimming left V 5 bases short and J 5 bases short, with 10 bases between. Germline V gene data show CDR1 as MNHEY and CDR2 as SMNVEV (reference sequence). CDR3 protein: CASSPTLNNEQFF. In DNA, the CDR3 is TGTGCCAGCAGTCCGACACTTAACAATGAGCAGTTCTTC.

This clone was counted ten times or more. The chain is built from TRBV7-3 and TRBJ2-3, with D uncertain. Germline V lookup: CDR1 SGHTA, CDR2 FQGTGA. V lost 2 bases and J lost 0, with 9 bases in between. The CDR3 sequence is 15 residues long. CDR3 in amino acids: CASSLLGSSTDTQYF. CDR3 DNA: TGTGCCAGCAGCTTACTTGGCTCCAGCACAGATACGCAGTATTTT. Using reference TRBV7-3 and TRBJ2-3 for the parts outside the CDR3, the full variable domain is GAGVSQTPSNKVTEKGKYVELRCDPISGHTALYWYRQSLGQGPEFLIYFQGTGAADDSGLPNDRFFAVRPEGSVSTLKIQRTERGDSAVYLCASSLLGSSTDTQYFGPGTRLTVL.